This T cell receptor (beta chain) is from a study of beta chain features in type 1 diabetes. This clone was counted only a few times. Its antigen is undetermined. Notes on the study in general: Lower insertion and higher deletion counts appeared at VDJ junctions in type 1 diabetes patients. Across all four CD4+ subsets, people with type 1 diabetes showed modestly shorter TCRB CDR3s.

Expressed TCRB transcripts were sequenced after all isolated RNA was converted to cDNA. Measured with immunoSEQ multiplex PCR; TCRdb has only the in-frame clones, and not every one. The data show tens of thousands of clones, roughly 50% seen once. Material: central memory CD4+ T cells from blood. The source of this sequence is a man younger than 40 with type 1 diabetes.

Here the CDR3 reads CASSLGYTGNSGNTIYF. As DNA, the CDR3 is TGTGCCAGCAGCTTAGGGTATACAGGAAACTCTGGAAACACCATATATTTT. The chain uses TRBV11-2 and TRBJ1-3; a weak D match, TRBD1 (5 bases). Between the trimmed V and J ends, which lost 1 base and 0 bases, there was a span of 13 bases. The germline V gene has CDR1 SGHAT and CDR2 FQNNGV. This CDR3 contains 17 residues.